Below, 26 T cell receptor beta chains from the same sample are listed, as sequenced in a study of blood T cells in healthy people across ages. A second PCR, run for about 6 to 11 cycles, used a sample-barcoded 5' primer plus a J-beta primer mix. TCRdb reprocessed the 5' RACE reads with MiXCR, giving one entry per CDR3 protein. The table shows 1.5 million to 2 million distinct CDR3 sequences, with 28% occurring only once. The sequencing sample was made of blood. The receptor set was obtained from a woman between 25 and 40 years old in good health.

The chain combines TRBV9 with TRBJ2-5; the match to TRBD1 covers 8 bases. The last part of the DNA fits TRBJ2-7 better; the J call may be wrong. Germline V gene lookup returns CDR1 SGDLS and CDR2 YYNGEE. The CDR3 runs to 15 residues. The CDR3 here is CASSEGGTGVDEQYF. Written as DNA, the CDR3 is TGTGCCAGCAGCGAGGGTGGGACAGGTGTGGACGAGCAGTACTTC.

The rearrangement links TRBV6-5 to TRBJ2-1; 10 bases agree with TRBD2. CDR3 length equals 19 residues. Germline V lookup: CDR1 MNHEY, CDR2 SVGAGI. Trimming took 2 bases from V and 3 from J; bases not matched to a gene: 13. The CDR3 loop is CASSYPSGGPRGFYNEQFF. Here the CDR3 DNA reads TGTGCCAGCAGTTACCCTAGCGGGGGTCCCCGGGGGTTCTACAATGAGCAGTTCTTC.

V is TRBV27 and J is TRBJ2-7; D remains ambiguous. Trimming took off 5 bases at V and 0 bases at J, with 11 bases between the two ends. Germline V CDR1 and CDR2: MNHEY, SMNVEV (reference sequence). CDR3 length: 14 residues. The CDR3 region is CASSPSHRSYEQYF. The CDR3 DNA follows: TGTGCCAGCAGTCCTTCCCACCGCTCCTACGAGCAGTACTTC.

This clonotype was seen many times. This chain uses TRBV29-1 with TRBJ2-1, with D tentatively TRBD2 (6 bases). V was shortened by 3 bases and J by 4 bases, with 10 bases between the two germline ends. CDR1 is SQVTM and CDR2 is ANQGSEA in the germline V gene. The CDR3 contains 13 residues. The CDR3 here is CSVEDSGYNEQFF. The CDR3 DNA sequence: TGCAGCGTTGAGGATAGCGGTTACAATGAGCAGTTCTTC.

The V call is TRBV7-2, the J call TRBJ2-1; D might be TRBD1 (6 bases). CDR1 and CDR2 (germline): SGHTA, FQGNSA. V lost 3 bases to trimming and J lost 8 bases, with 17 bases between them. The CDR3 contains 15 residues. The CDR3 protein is CASSFSQGKSHEQFF. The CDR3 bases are TGTGCCAGCAGCTTCTCCCAGGGGAAATCCCATGAGCAGTTCTTC.

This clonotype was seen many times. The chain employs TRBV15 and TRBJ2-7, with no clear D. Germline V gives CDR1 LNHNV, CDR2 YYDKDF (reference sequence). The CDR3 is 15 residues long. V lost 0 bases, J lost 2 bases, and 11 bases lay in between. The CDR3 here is CATSRDKGSTYEQYF. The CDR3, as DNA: TGTGCCACCAGCAGAGATAAGGGCAGCACCTACGAGCAGTACTTC.

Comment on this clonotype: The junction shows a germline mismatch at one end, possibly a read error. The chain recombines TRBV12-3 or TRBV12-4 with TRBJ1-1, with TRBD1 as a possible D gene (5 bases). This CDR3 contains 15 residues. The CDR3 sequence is CAISAQGGKNTEAFF. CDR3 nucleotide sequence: TGTGCCATCAGTGCTCAGGGAGGGAAGAACACTGAAGCTTTCTTT.

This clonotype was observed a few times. The chain's CDR3 is CASSPINRGDQETQYF. The CDR3 nucleotides are TGTGCCAGCTCACCAATTAACAGGGGGGACCAAGAGACCCAGTACTTC. This rearrangement joins TRBV18 to TRBJ2-5; TRBD1 matches at 8 bases. CDR1 and CDR2 from the germline V gene are KGHSH and LQKENI. V trimming: 2 bases; J trimming: 0 bases; junction bases outside the gene matches: 5. The CDR3 is made up of 16 amino acids. The full variable domain, completed using reference TRBV18 and TRBJ2-5, is NAGVMQNPRHLVRRRGQEARLRCSPMKGHSHVYWYRQLPEEGLKFMVYLQKENIIDESGMPKERFSAEFPKEGPSILRIQQVVRGDSAAYFCASSPINRGDQETQYFGPGTRLLVL.

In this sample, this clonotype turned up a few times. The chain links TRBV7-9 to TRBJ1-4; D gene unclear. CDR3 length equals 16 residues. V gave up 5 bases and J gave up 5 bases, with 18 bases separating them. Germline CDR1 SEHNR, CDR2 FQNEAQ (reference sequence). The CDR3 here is CASSPNPGDQNEKLFF. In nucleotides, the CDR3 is TGTGCCAGCAGCCCAAACCCCGGGGATCAAAATGAAAAACTGTTTTTT. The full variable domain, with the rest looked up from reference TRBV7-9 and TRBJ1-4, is DTGVSQNPRHKITKRGQNVTFRCDPISEHNRLYWYRQTLGQGPEFLTYFQNEAQLEKSRLLSDRFSAERPKGSFSTLEIQRTEQGDSAMYLCASSPNPGDQNEKLFFGSGTQLSVL.

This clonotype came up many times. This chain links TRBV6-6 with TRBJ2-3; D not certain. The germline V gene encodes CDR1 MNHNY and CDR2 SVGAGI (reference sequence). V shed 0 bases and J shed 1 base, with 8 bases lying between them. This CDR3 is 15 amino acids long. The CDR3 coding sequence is TGTGCCAGCAGTTACTCTACGTGGGGCACAGATACGCAGTATTTT. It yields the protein CASSYSTWGTDTQYF.

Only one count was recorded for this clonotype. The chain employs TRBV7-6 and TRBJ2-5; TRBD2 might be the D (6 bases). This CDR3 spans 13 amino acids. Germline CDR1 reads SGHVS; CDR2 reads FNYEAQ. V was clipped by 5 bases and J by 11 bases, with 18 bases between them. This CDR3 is CASSPITPGEQYF. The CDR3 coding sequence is TGTGCCAGCAGCCCAATCACCCCGGGGGAGCAGTACTTC. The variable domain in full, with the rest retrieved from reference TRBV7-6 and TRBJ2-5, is GAGVSQSPRYKVTKRGQDVALRCDPISGHVSLYWYRQALGQGPEFLTYFNYEAQQDKSGLPNDRFSAERPEGSISTLTIQRTEQRDSAMYRCASSPITPGEQYFGPGTRLLVL.

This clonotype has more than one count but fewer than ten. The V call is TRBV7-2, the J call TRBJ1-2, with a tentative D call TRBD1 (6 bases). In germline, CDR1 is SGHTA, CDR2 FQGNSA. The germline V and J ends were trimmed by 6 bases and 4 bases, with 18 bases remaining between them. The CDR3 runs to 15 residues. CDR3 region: CASSSEGGRGYGYTF. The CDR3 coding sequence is TGTGCCAGCAGTTCCGAGGGGGGGCGCGGCTATGGCTACACCTTC.

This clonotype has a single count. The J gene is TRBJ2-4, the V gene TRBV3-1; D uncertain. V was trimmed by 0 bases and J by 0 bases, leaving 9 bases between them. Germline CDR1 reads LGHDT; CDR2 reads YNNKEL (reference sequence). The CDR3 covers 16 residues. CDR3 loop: CASSQDSNVAKNIQYF. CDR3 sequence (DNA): TGTGCCAGCAGCCAAGATTCGAACGTAGCCAAAAACATTCAGTACTTC.

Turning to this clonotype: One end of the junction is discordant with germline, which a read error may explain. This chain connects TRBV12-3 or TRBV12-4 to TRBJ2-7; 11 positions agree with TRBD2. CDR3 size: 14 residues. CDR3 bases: TGTGTCAGCAGCCTAGCGGGAGGCCCCTACGAGCAGTACTTC. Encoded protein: CVSSLAGGPYEQYF.

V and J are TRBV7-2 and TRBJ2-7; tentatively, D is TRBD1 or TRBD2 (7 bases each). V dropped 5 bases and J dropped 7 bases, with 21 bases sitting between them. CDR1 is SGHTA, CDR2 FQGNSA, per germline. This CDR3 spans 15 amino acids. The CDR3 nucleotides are TGTGCCAGCAGCGGGGGGGAGGGGGCGAGGGAGGAGCAGTACTTC. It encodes CASSGGEGAREEQYF.

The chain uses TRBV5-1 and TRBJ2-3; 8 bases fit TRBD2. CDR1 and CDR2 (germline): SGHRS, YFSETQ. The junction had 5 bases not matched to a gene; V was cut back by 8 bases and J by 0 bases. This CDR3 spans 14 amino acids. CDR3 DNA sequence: TGCGCCAGTATAGCGGGGCCGAGCACAGATACGCAGTATTTT. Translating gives CASIAGPSTDTQYF.

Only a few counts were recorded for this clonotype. As DNA, the CDR3 is TGTGCCAGCGTTAGTGCCGGAAGACCCTATGGCTACACCTTC. Its protein product is CASVSAGRPYGYTF. V is TRBV6-5 and J is TRBJ1-2; D is ambiguous. CDR1 and CDR2 (germline): MNHEY, SVGAGI. Trimming left V 8 bases short and J 4 bases short, with 17 bases between. This CDR3 spans 14 amino acids.

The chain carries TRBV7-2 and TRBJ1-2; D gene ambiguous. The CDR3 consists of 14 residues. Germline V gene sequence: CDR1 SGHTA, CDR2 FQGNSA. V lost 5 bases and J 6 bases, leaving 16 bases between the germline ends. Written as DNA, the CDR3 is TGTGCCAGCAGCCTCGGGATTCGCCGGAATGGCTACACCTTC. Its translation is CASSLGIRRNGYTF.

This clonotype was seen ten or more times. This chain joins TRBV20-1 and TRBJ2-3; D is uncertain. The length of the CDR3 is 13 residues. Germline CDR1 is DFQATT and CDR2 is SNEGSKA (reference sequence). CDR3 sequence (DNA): TGCAGCGCATACCGGAGTGGCACAGATACGCAGTATTTT. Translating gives CSAYRSGTDTQYF.

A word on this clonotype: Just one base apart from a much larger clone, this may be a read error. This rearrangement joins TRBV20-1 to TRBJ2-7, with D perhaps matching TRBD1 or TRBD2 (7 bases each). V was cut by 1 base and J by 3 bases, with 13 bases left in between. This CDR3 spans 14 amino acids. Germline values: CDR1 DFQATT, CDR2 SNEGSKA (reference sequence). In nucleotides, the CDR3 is TGCAGTGCTAGAGTTCCAGGGGGGGGCTACGAGCAGTACTTC. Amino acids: CSARVPGGGYEQYF.

DNA of the CDR3: TGTGCCAGCAGCCCCCTGTTGACAGGGACAAATGAGCAGTTCTTC. Its translation is CASSPLLTGTNEQFF. The rearrangement joins TRBV7-2 to TRBJ2-1; 7 bases agree with TRBD1. The CDR3 contains 15 residues. The germline CDR1 and CDR2 sequences are SGHTA and FQGNSA. V trimming: 5 bases; J trimming: 7 bases; junction bases outside the gene matches: 11. Looking up the rest from reference TRBV7-2 and TRBJ2-1 gives the full variable domain: GAGVSQSPSNKVTEKGKDVELRCDPISGHTALYWYRQSLGQGLEFLIYFQGNSAPDKSGLPSDRFSAERTGGSVSTLTIQRTQQEDSAVYLCASSPLLTGTNEQFFGPGTRLTVL.

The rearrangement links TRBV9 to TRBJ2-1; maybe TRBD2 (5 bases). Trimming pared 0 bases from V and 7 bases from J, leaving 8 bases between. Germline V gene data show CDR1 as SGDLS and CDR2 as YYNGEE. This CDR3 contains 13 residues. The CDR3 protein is CASSVAGKNEQFF. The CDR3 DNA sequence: TGTGCCAGCAGCGTAGCGGGGAAAAATGAGCAGTTCTTC.

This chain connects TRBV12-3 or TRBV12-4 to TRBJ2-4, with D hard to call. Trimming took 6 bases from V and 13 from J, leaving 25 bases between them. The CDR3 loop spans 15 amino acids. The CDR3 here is CASSYLVYSYNEQYF. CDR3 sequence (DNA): TGTGCCAGCAGCTACCTTGTGTACTCCTACAATGAGCAGTACTTC.

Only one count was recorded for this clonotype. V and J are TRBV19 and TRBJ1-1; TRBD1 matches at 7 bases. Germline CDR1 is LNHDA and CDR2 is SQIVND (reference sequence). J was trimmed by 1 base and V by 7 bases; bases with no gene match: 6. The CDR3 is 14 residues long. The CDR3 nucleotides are TGTGCCAGTAATAACCGGGACAGGAACACTGAAGCTTTCTTT. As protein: CASNNRDRNTEAFF.

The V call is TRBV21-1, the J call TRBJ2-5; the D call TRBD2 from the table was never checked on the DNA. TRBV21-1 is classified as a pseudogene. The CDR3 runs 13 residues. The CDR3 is CASKPGPLREQYF. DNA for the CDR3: TGTGCCAGCAAACCGGGCCCACTTCGGGAGCAGTACTTC.

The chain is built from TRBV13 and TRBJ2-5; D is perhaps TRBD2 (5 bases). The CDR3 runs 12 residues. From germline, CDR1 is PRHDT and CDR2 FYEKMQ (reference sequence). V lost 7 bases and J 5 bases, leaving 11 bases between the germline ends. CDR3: CASKGGMETQYF. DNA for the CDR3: TGTGCCAGCAAAGGAGGAATGGAGACCCAGTACTTC.